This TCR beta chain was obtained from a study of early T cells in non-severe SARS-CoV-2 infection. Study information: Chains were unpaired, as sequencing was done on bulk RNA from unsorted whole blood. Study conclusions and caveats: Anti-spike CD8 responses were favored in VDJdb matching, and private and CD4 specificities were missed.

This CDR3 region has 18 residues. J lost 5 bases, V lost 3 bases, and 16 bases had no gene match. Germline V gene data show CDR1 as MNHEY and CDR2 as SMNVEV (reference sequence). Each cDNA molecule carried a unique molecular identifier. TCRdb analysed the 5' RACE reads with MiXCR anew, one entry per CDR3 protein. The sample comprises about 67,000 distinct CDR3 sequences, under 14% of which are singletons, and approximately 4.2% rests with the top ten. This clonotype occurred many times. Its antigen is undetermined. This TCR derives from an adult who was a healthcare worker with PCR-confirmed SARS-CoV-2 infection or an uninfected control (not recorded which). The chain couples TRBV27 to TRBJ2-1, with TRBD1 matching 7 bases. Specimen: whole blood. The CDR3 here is CASSFRLRTGVNNNEQFF. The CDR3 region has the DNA TGTGCCAGCAGTTTTCGTCTCCGGACAGGCGTTAATAACAATGAGCAGTTCTTC.